The entry below describes one T cell receptor beta chain. The antigen remains unidentified. The sample comes from a study of cytomegalovirus exposure and HLA in healthy donors. This PCR relied on a set of 60 Vbeta primers and 13 Jbeta primers. The repertoire was sequenced with immunoSEQ multiplex PCR; TCRdb's copy has only in-frame clones and lacks some. Seen in this sample are 140,000 to 150,000 clones; the ten most common clones hold 0.85% to 1%. The CDR3 totals 15 residues. CDR1 and CDR2 (germline): MGHRA, YSYEKL. V dropped 6 bases and J dropped 6; count of bases not matched to a gene: 5. Study conclusions and caveats: TCR beta V- and J-gene trimming, according to a later analysis, was linked to a missense DCLRE1C variant. Immune exposure data for these donors was limited to CMV serostatus. Earlier analysis looked at TCR beta V segments, and most were productive about 90% or about 30% of the time.

This TCR derives from a male donor in good health and CMV-seronegative. What was sequenced was PBMCs. The V gene is TRBV4-1, the J gene TRBJ2-2, with TRBD2 matching 12 bases. This CDR3 reads CASSPGLAGPGELFF. The CDR3 bases are TGCGCCAGCAGTCCGGGACTAGCGGGTCCCGGGGAGCTGTTTTTT.